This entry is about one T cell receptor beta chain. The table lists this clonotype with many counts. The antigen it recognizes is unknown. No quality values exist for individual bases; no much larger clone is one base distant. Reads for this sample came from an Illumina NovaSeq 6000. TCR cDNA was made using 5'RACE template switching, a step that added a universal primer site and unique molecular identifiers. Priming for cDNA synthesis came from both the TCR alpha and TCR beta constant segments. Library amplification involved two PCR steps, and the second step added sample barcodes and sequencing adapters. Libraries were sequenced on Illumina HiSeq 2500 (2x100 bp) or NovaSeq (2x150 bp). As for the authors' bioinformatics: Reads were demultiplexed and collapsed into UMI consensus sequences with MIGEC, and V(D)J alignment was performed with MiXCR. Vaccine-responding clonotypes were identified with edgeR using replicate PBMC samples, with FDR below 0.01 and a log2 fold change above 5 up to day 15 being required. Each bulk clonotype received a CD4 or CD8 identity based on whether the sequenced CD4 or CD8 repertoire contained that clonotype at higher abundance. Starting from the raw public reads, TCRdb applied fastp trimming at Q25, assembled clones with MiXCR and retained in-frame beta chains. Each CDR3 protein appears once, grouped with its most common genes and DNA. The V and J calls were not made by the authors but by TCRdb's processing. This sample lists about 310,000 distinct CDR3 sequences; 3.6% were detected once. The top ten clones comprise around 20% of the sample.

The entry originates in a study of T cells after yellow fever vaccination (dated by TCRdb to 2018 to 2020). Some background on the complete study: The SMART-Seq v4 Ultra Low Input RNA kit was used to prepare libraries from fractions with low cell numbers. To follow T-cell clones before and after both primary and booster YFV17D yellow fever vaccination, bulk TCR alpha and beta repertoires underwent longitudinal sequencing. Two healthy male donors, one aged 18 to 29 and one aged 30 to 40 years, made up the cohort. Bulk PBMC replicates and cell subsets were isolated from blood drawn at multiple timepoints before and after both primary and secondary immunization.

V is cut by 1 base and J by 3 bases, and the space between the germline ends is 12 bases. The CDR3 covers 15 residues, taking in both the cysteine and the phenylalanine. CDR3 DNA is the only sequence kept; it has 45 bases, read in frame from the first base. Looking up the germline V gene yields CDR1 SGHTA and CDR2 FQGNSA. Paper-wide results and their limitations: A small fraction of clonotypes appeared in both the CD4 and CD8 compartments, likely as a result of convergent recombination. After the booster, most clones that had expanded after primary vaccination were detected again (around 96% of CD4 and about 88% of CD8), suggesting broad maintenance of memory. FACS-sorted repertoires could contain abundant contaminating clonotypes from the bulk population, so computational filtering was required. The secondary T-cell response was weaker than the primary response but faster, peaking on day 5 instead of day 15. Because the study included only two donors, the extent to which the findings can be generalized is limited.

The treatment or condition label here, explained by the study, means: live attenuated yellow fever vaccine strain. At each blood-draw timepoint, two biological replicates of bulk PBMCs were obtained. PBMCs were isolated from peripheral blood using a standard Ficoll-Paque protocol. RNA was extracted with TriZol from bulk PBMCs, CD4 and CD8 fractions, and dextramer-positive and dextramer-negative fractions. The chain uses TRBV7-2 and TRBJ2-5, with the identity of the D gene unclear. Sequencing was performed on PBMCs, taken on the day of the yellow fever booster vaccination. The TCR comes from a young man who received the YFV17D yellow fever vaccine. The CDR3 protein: CASSLGPDLEETQYF. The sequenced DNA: TGTGCCAGCAGCTTAGGACCCGACCTGGAAGAGACCCAGTACTTC.